This T cell receptor beta chain was identified in a study of response to subunit inactivated influenza vaccine. TCRdb re-called the RT-PCR reads through MiXCR, storing one row per CDR3 protein. The profile shows under 200,000 distinct CDR3 sequences, 11% of them singletons. Per the germline V gene, CDR1 is MNHNS and CDR2 is SASEGT. The CDR3 loop spans 14 amino acids. V was cut by 6 bases and J by 2 bases, with 11 bases left in between. This TCR came from a man aged 50-59 years who received an inactivated influenza vaccine. The material was non-naive T cells sorted from PBMCs, obtained roughly 45 days after vaccination. J is TRBJ1-5 and V is TRBV6-1; D unclear. The CDR3 loop is CASSPSNGNQPQHF. CDR3 coding DNA: TGTGCCAGCAGCCCCAGTAATGGCAATCAGCCCCAGCATTTT.